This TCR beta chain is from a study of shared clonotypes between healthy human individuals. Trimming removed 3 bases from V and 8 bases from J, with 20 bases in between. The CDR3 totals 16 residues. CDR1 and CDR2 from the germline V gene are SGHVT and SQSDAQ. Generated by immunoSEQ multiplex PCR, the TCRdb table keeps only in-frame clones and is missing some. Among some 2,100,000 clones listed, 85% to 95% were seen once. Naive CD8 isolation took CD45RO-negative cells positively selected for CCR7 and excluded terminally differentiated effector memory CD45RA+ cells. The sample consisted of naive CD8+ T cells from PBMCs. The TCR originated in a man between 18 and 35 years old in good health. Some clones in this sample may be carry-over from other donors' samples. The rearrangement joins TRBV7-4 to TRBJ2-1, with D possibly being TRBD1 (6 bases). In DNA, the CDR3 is TGTGCCAGCAGCTTTTGGTGGGTCAGGGGCGGGCATGAGCAGTTCTTC. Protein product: CASSFWWVRGGHEQFF.